These 18 T cell receptor beta chains originate from one sample sequenced in a study of identical twins. TCRdb called the 5' RACE reads again in MiXCR, with one record for every CDR3 protein. The data hold about 900,000 distinct CDR3 sequences, with approximately 13% observed a single time. The sample was also reused in another study, on yellow fever vaccine responses in identical twins.

Sequenced material: PBMCs. These receptors were collected from a woman aged 18-29 years in good health.

The gene calls are TRBV7-9 and TRBJ2-5; D uncertain. V was clipped by 6 bases and J by 6 bases, with 17 bases between them. This CDR3 is 14 amino acids long. Per the germline V gene, CDR1 is SEHNR and CDR2 is FQNEAQ (reference sequence). The CDR3 here is CASSSTASQQTQYF. The CDR3 DNA reads TGTGCCAGCAGTTCAACGGCCTCGCAGCAGACCCAGTACTTC.

This clonotype was detected ten times or more. The rearrangement links TRBV3-1 to TRBJ2-1; D might be TRBD1 or TRBD2, each matching 6 bases. Trimming cost V 8 bases and J 4 bases, with 15 bases left between them. CDR1 and CDR2 from the germline V gene are LGHDT and YNNKEL (reference sequence). This CDR3 spans 14 amino acids. The CDR3 DNA follows: TGTGCCAGCCGGGGGCGGGGAGCTTACAATGAGCAGTTCTTC. The encoded protein is CASRGRGAYNEQFF.

This clonotype was seen a few times. This sequence joins TRBV10-3 and TRBJ2-3, with no clear D. V lost 0 bases, J lost 1 base, and 11 bases lay in between. The CDR3 consists of 16 residues. Germline values: CDR1 ENHRY, CDR2 SYGVKD. The CDR3 region has the DNA TGTGCCATCAGTGAGTCGTCGACTTTAGGCACAGATACGCAGTATTTT. This encodes CAISESSTLGTDTQYF.

Only a few counts were recorded for this clonotype. The rearrangement links TRBV7-9 to TRBJ2-1, with D tentatively TRBD1 or TRBD2 (6 bases each). In germline, CDR1 is SEHNR, CDR2 FQNEAQ (reference sequence). The CDR3 length is 15 residues. Trimming pared 5 bases from V and 5 bases from J, leaving 16 bases between. CDR3 region: CASSRRGVSHNEQFF. CDR3 nucleotides: TGTGCCAGCAGCCGTAGGGGGGTTTCTCACAATGAGCAGTTCTTC.

The sample holds a few counts of this clonotype. The V and J genes are TRBV27 and TRBJ1-6; 9 bases map to TRBD1. Germline V CDR1 and CDR2: MNHEY, SMNVEV (reference sequence). Trimming took 5 bases from V and 11 from J; bases not matched to a gene: 10. CDR3 length: 15 amino acids. The CDR3 DNA follows: TGTGCCAGCAGTCCGCCGGGACAGGGTCGGGCACCCCTCCACTTT. Amino acids: CASSPPGQGRAPLHF.

This clonotype has just a few counts. The chain carries TRBV6-1 and TRBJ2-1; the match to TRBD2 covers 14 bases. Germline V lookup: CDR1 MNHNS, CDR2 SASEGT. J gave up 6 bases and V 6 bases, and 4 bases lay outside the gene matches. The CDR3 spans 15 residues. DNA for the CDR3: TGTGCCAGCAGCCGAGGGACTAGCGGGGGCAATGAGCAGTTCTTC. This translates into CASSRGTSGGNEQFF.

This clonotype has just a few counts. The chain has TRBV28 and TRBJ1-5; tentative D call: TRBD1 (5 bases). Germline-derived CDR1 and CDR2 are MDHEN and SYDVKM. V was trimmed by 2 bases and J by 1 base, leaving 12 bases between them. The CDR3 loop spans 16 amino acids. The CDR3 DNA reads TGTGCCAGCAGTTTAAGTCCGCAGGGCAGCAATCAGCCCCAGCATTTT. Translated, it gives CASSLSPQGSNQPQHF.

The chain couples TRBV28 to TRBJ1-5; TRBD1 is a possible D gene (5 bases). Trimming left V 4 bases short and J 7 bases short, with 17 bases between. The length of the CDR3 is 15 residues. Germline V lookup: CDR1 MDHEN, CDR2 SYDVKM. DNA of the CDR3: TGTGCCAGCAGTTCCTTGTTGGGGGGAGGGCAGCCCCAGCATTTT. Its translation: CASSSLLGGGQPQHF.

This clonotype has at least ten counts. The rearrangement uses TRBV12-5 and TRBJ1-1; D gene ambiguous. CDR1 is LGHNT, CDR2 FRNRAP, per germline. The CDR3 is 12 residues long. The germline V and J ends were trimmed by 2 bases and 0 bases, with 1 base remaining between them. The CDR3 sequence: CASGLLNTEAFF. CDR3 coding DNA: TGTGCTAGTGGTTTGTTGAACACTGAAGCTTTCTTT.

In its sample, this clonotype was seen a few times. The chain links TRBV27 to TRBJ2-1; D is ambiguous. V lost 6 bases and J 0 bases, leaving 15 bases between the germline ends. Germline CDR1 and CDR2: MNHEY and SMNVEV (reference sequence). The CDR3 runs 16 residues. The CDR3 bases are TGTGCCAGCAGGACCTCACGGCCCGACTCCTACAATGAGCAGTTCTTC. Translation gives CASRTSRPDSYNEQFF.

This clonotype was seen more than once but under ten times. The J gene is TRBJ1-4, the V gene TRBV20-1; TRBD1 matches at 7 bases. CDR1 is DFQATT, CDR2 SNEGSKA, per germline (reference sequence). The CDR3 loop spans 14 amino acids. Trimming at V came to 5 bases and at J to 6 bases, leaving 9 bases not matched to a gene. CDR3 amino acids: CSARPTGRDEKLFF. CDR3 DNA sequence: TGCAGTGCTCGACCGACAGGGAGAGATGAAAAACTGTTTTTT.

This clonotype occurred a few times. The J gene is TRBJ2-1, the V gene TRBV15; 13 nucleotides align to TRBD2. Unmatched junction bases numbered 4, after V lost 1 base and J lost 7 bases. CDR3 length: 16 amino acids. Germline V gene data show CDR1 as LNHNV and CDR2 as YYDKDF (reference sequence). The CDR3 region has the DNA TGTGCCACCAGCAGAGCTGGGACTAGCGGGATGAATGAGCAGTTCTTC. This encodes CATSRAGTSGMNEQFF.

The rearrangement links TRBV6-5 to TRBJ2-5; D might be TRBD1 (7 bases). The CDR3 length is 15 residues. V gave up 0 bases and J gave up 5 bases, with 13 bases separating them. CDR1 is MNHEY, CDR2 SVGAGI, per germline. The CDR3: CASSYSTGEVETQYF. CDR3 coding DNA: TGTGCCAGCAGTTACTCCACAGGGGAGGTGGAGACCCAGTACTTC.

The gene calls are TRBV5-1 and TRBJ2-1; D is unclear. The CDR3 is 15 residues long. In germline, CDR1 is SGHRS, CDR2 YFSETQ. V was clipped by 1 base and J by 6 bases, with 14 bases between them. CDR3 DNA: TGCGCCAGCAGCTTGCCCGGTTCAGTGGGCAATGAGCAGTTCTTC. Its protein product is CASSLPGSVGNEQFF.

This clonotype was seen repeatedly, ten times or more. This rearrangement joins TRBV12-3 or TRBV12-4 to TRBJ2-7, with TRBD2 as a possible D gene (6 bases). This CDR3 is built from 14 residues. The V end was cut by 3 bases, the J end by 3 bases, with 12 bases between. CDR3 in amino acids: CASSFWDSGYEQYF. CDR3 bases: TGTGCCAGCAGTTTTTGGGACTCGGGCTACGAGCAGTACTTC.

V usage is TRBV12-3 or TRBV12-4 and J usage is TRBJ2-4; D call uncertain. This CDR3 comprises 13 residues. Trimming removed 3 bases from V and 5 bases from J, with 8 bases in between. This chain's CDR3 is CASSFTAENIQYF. The CDR3 coding sequence is TGTGCCAGCAGTTTTACAGCTGAAAACATTCAGTACTTC.

This chain connects TRBV5-1 to TRBJ2-3; D not resolved. Trimming took off 0 bases at V and 6 bases at J, with 14 bases between the two ends. Germline V gives CDR1 SGHRS, CDR2 YFSETQ. The CDR3 is 15 amino acids. The DNA for the CDR3 is TGCGCCAGCAGCTTGGCGGGCCGTTTAGGGGATACGCAGTATTTT. Translation: CASSLAGRLGDTQYF.

This clonotype was recorded a few times. The V and J genes are TRBV2 and TRBJ2-7, with D possibly matching TRBD2 (6 bases). This CDR3 is built from 15 residues. The germline V and J ends were trimmed by 6 bases and 2 bases, with 17 bases remaining between them. Looked up from germline, CDR1 is SNHLY and CDR2 is FYNNEI. The CDR3 nucleotides read TGTGCCAGCAGCGATCCTCGGGGGAGTACCTACGAGCAGTACTTC. Amino acid sequence: CASSDPRGSTYEQYF.